One T cell receptor (beta chain) is described in this entry. Germline and junction disagree at one end, which may indicate a read error. The data were obtained in a study of blood T cell repertoires in COVID-19. Whole-study context: The United States, Italy and Spain supplied acute and convalescent COVID-19 samples. T cells, B-cell-depleted T cells, or PBMCs supplied cDNA or gDNA.

As handled by the study authors: How many nucleated cells were present was estimated from reference gene primer amplification. Profiled with immunoSEQ multiplex PCR; TCRdb holds only in-frame clones, not every one. The V and J calls and the clone size are those of that table, but D and trimming were determined from the DNA. The sample records a few hundred thousand clones, more than 80% being singletons. The CDR3 is 20 residues long. The germline CDR1 and CDR2 sequences are SSHAT and FNYEAQ (reference sequence). This rearrangement joins TRBV7-7 to TRBJ2-2, with 7 bases aligning to TRBD2. This TCR was sampled from a woman in her 30s with active or convalescent COVID-19. Source material: peripheral blood. CDR3 bases: TGTGCTAGCAGCTTAGTGCCGCGACTAGCCGCTACGGCGAACACCGGGGAGCTGTTTTTT. Its translation: CASSLVPRLAATANTGELFF.